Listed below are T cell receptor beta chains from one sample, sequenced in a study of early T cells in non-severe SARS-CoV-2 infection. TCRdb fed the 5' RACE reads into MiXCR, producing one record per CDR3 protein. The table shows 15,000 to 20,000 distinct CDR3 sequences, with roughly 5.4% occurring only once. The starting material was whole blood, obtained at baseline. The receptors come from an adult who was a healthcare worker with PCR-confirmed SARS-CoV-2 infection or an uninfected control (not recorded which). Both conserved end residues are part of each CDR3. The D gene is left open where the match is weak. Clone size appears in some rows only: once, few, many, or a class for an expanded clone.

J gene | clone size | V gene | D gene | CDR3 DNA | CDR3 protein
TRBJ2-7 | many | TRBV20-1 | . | TGCAGTGCTAGAGATCCATCGGGGGCTCGGTACGAGCAGTACTTC | CSARDPSGARYEQYF
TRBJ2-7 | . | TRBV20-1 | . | TGCAGTGCGGCCGGGACAAGCGCCGAGCAGTACTTC | CSAAGTSAEQYF
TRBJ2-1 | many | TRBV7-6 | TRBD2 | TGTGCCAGCAGCTTAGGCAGCGGGGGGATCAATGAGCAGTTCTTC | CASSLGSGGINEQFF
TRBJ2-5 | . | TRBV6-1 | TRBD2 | TGTGCCAGCAGCGCGGGACTAGCCGTGGAGACCCAGTACTTC | CASSAGLAVETQYF
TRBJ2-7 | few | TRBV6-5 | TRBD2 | TGTGCCAGCAGGATGGGACTAGGAACCTACGAGCAGTACTTC | CASRMGLGTYEQYF
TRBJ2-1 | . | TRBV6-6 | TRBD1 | TGTGCCAGCACTTCAAAACAGGGGTCATACAATGAGCAGTTCTTC | CASTSKQGSYNEQFF
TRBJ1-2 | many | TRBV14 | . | TGTGCCAGCAGCGAGGCAGGGACGGCCTATGGCTACACCTTC | CASSEAGTAYGYTF
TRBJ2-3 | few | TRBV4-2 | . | TGTGCCAGCAGCCAAGATCGCGGGGCAAGCACAGATACGCAGTATTTT | CASSQDRGASTDTQYF
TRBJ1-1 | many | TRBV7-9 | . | TGTGCCAGTGAGACAGGCATGAACACTGAAGCTTTCTTT | CASETGMNTEAFF
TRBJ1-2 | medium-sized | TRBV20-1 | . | TGCAGTGCTAGGTTAGCGTCAGGGGAGTACTATGGCTACACCTTC | CSARLASGEYYGYTF
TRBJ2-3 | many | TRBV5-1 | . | TGCGCCAGCAGCTTGGGGACCTTTCGGTACACCCTGAGCACAGATACGCAGTATTTT | CASSLGTFRYTLSTDTQYF
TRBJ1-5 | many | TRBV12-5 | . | TGTGCTAGTACAGGGTTATCAGCTCAGCCCCAGCATTTT | CASTGLSAQPQHF
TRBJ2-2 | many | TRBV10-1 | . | TGCGCCAGCAGTGGGTGGGAAACCGGGGAGCTGTTTTTT | CASSGWETGELFF
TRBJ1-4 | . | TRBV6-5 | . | TGTGCCAGCAGTCGCGGGATGTGGGGAGAACTGTTTTTT | CASSRGMWGELFF
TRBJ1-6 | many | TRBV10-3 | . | TGTGCCATCAGTCCTCACGAGGGGGGGAATAATTCACCCCTCCACTTT | CAISPHEGGNNSPLHF
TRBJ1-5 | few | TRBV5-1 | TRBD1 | TGCGCCAGCAGCCTAACCGGGACAGGGAGCGATCAGCCCCAGCATTTT | CASSLTGTGSDQPQHF
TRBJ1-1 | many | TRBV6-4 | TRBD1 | TGTGCCAGCCGGGACAGGGAGAACACTGAAGCTTTCTTT | CASRDRENTEAFF
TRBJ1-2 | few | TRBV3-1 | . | TGTGCCAGCAGCCGGGGGACAACCTATGGCTACACCTTC | CASSRGTTYGYTF
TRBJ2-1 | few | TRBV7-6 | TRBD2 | TGTGCCAGCAGCTTAGTTGGTGGGAGGGAGTTCTTC | CASSLVGGREFF
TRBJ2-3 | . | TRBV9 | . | TGTGCCAGCAGCGTAGACATGAGGGGAGATACGCAGTATTTT | CASSVDMRGDTQYF
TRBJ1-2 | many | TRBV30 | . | TGTGCCTGGAGTGTACGAGGGGTAACGGGCGGCTACACCTTC | CAWSVRGVTGGYTF
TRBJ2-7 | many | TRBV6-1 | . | TGTGCCAGCACCGAAGTACCGGGCTACGAGCAGTACTTC | CASTEVPGYEQYF
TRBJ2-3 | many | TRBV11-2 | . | TGTGCCAGCAGCTTAGATAGGACAGATACGCAGTATTTT | CASSLDRTDTQYF
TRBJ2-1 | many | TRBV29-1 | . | TGCAGCGGTGAAAGGGGGTACAATGAGCAGTTCTTC | CSGERGYNEQFF
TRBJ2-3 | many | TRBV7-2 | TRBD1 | TGTGCCAGCAGCTTAATTGGGACAGCTAGCACAGATACGCAGTATTTT | CASSLIGTASTDTQYF
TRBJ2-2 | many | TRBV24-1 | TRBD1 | TGTGCCACCAGTGATTTGGGGACAGACACCGGGGAGCTGTTTTTT | CATSDLGTDTGELFF
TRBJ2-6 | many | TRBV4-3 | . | TGCGCCAGCAGCCAATTCGGCGAGAGCTCTGGGGCCAACGTCCTGACTTTC | CASSQFGESSGANVLTF
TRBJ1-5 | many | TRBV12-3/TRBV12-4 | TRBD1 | TGTGCCAGCAGTCCAACAGGGGGCGATCAGCCCCAGCATTTT | CASSPTGGDQPQHF
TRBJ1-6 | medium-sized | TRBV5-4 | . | TGTGCCAGCAGCTTGGAGGGAAGCTCCTATAATTCACCCCTCCACTTT | CASSLEGSSYNSPLHF
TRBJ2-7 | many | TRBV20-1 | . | TGCAGTGCTAGATTCTCCTACGAGCAGTACTTC | CSARFSYEQYF